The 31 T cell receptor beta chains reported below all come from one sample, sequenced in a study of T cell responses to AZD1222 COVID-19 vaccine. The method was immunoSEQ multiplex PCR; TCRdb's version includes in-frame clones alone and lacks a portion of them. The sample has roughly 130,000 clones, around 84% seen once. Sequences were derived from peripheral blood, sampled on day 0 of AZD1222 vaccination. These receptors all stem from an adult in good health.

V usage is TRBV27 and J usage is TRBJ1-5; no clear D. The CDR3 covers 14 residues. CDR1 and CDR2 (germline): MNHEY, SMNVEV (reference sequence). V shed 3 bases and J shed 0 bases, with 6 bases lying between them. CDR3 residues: CASSFSGSNQPQHF. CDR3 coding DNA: TGTGCCAGCAGTTTCTCTGGTAGCAATCAGCCCCAGCATTTT.

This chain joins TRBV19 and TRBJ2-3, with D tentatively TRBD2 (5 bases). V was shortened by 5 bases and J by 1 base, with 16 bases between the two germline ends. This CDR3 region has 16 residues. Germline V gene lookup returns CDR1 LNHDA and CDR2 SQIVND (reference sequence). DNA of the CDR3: TGTGCCAGTAGTCAGACCCAAGCGGAGCGCACAGATACGCAGTATTTT. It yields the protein CASSQTQAERTDTQYF. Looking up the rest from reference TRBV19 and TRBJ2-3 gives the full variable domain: DGGITQSPKYLFRKEGQNVTLSCEQNLNHDAMYWYRQDPGQGLRLIYYSQIVNDFQKGDIAEGYSVSREKKESFPLTVTSAQKNPTAFYLCASSQTQAERTDTQYFGPGTRLTVL.

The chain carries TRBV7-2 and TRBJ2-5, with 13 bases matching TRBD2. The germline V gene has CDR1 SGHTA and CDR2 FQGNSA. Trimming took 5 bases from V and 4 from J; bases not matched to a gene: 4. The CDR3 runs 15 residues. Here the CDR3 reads CASSHTSGRAETQYF. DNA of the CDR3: TGTGCCAGCAGCCACACTAGCGGGAGGGCAGAGACCCAGTACTTC.

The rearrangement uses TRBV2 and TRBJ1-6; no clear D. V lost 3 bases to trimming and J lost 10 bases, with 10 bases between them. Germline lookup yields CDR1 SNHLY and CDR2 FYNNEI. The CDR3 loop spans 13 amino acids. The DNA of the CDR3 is TGTGCCAGCAGTGAGGACCCGCGATCACCCCTCCACTTT. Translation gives CASSEDPRSPLHF.

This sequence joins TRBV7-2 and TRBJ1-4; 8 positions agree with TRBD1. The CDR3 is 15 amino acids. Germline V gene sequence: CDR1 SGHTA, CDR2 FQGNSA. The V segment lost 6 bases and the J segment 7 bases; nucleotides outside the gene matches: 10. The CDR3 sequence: CASSIQGGVAEKLFF. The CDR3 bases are TGTGCCAGCAGTATACAGGGGGGAGTTGCTGAAAAACTGTTTTTT.

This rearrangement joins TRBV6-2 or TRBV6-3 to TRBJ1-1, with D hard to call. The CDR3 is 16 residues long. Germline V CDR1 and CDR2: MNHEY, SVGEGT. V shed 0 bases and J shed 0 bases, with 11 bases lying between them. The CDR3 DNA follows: TGTGCCAGCAGTTACTCGAGCGAGTCCATGAACACTGAAGCTTTCTTT. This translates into CASSYSSESMNTEAFF.

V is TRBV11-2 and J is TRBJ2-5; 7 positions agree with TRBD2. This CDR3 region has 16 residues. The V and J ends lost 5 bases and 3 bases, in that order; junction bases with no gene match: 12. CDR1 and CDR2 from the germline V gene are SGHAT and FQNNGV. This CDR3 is CASSDGLGPGKETQYF. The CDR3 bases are TGTGCCAGCAGCGACGGACTAGGTCCGGGGAAAGAGACCCAGTACTTC.

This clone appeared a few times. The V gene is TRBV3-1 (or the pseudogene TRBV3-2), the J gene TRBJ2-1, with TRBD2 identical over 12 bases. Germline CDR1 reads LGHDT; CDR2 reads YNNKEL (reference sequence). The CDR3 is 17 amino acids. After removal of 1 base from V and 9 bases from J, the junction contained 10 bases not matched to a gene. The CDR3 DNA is TGTGCCAGCAGCCAAGTATCTCTAGCGGGGGGGAATGCTGAGCAGTTCTTC. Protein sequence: CASSQVSLAGGNAEQFF.

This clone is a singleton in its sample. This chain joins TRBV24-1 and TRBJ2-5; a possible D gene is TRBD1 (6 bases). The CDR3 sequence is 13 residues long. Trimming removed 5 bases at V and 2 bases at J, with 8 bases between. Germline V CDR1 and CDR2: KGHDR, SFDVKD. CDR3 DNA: TGTGCCACCAGTGGGACAGAACAAGAGACCCAGTACTTC. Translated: CATSGTEQETQYF.

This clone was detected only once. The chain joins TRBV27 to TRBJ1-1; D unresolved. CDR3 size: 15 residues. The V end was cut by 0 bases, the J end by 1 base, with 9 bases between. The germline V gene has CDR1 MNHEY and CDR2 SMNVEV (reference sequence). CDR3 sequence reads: CASSLSRGGNTEAFF. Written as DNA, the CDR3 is TGTGCCAGCAGTTTATCACGGGGTGGGAACACTGAAGCTTTCTTT.

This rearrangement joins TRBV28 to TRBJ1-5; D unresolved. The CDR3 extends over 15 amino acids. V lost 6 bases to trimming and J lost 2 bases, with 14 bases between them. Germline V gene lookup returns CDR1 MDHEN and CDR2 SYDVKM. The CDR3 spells CASRPGPRGNQPQHF. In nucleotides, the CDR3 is TGTGCCAGCAGACCCGGACCCCGCGGCAATCAGCCCCAGCATTTT.

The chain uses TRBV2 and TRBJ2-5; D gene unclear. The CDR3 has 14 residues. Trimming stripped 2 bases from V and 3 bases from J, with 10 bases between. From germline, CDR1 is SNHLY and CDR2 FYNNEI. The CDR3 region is CASSEPAEKETQYF. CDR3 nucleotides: TGTGCCAGCAGTGAACCAGCTGAGAAAGAGACCCAGTACTTC.

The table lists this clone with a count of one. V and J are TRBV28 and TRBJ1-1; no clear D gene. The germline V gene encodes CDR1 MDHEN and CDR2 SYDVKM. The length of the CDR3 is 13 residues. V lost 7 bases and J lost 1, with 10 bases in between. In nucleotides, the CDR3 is TGTGCCAGCATCCGTCGGGAGAACACTGAAGCTTTCTTT. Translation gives CASIRRENTEAFF.

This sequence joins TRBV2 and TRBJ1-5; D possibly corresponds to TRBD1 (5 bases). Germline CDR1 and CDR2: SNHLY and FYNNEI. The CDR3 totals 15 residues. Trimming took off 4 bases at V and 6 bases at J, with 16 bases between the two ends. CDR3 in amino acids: CASSGDGGGGQPQHF. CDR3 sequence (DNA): TGTGCCAGCAGTGGGGACGGAGGCGGGGGTCAGCCCCAGCATTTT.

The CDR3 is CASSGKQDWAGEKLFF. The CDR3 DNA reads as TGTGCCAGCAGCGGGAAACAGGATTGGGCCGGCGAAAAACTGTTTTTT. The chain is built from TRBV9 and TRBJ1-4, with D possibly TRBD1 on 5 matching bases. The germline gives CDR1 SGDLS, CDR2 YYNGEE. CDR3 length equals 16 residues. V was cut by 3 bases and J by 8 bases, with 20 bases left in between.

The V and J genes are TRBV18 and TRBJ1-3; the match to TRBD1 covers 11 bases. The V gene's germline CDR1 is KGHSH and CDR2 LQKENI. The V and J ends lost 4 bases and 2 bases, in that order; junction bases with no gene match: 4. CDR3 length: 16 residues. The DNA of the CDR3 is TGTGCCAGCTCACGTGGGACAGGGGGTACTGGAAACACCATATATTTT. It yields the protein CASSRGTGGTGNTIYF. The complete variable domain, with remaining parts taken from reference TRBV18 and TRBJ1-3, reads NAGVMQNPRHLVRRRGQEARLRCSPMKGHSHVYWYRQLPEEGLKFMVYLQKENIIDESGMPKERFSAEFPKEGPSILRIQQVVRGDSAAYFCASSRGTGGTGNTIYFGEGSWLTVV.

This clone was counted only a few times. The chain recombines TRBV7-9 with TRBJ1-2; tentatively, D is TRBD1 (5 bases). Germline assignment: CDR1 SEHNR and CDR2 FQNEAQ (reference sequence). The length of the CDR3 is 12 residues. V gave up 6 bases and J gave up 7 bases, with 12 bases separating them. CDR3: CASSRGDRGYTF. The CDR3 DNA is TGTGCCAGCAGTCGAGGGGACCGTGGCTACACCTTC.

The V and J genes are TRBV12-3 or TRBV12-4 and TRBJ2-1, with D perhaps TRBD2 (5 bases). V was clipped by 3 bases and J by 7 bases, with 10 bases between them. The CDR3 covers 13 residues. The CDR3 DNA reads TGTGCCAGCAGTTTCGGACGGAGGAATGAGCAGTTCTTC. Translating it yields CASSFGRRNEQFF.

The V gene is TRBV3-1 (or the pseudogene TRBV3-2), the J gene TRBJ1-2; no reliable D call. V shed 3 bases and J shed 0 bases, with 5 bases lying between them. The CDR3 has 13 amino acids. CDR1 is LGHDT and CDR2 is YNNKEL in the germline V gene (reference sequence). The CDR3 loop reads CASSQEANYGYTF. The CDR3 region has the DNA TGTGCCAGCAGCCAGGAAGCTAACTATGGCTACACCTTC.

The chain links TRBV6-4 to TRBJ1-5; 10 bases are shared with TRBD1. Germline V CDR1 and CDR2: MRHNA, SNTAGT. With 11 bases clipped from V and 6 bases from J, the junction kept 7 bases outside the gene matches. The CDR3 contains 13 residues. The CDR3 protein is CARTTGGGQPQHF. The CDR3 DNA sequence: TGTGCCCGAACGACAGGGGGCGGTCAGCCCCAGCATTTT.

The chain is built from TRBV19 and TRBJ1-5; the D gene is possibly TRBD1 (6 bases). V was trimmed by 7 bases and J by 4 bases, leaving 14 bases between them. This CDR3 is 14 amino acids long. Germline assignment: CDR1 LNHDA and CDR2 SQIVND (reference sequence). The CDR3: CASTIGQQNQPQHF. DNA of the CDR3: TGTGCCAGTACCATCGGACAGCAAAATCAGCCCCAGCATTTT.

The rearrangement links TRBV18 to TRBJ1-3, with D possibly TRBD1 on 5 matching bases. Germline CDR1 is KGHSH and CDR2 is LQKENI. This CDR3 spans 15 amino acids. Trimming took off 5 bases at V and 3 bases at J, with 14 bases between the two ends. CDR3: CASSDTGVFGNTIYF. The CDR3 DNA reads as TGTGCCAGCTCAGATACAGGTGTCTTTGGAAACACCATATATTTT.

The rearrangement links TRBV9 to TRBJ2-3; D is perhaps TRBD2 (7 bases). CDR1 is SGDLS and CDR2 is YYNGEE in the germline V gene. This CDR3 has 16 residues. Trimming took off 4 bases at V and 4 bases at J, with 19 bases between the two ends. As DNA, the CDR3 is TGTGCCAGCAGCACTCCTCGCGGGGGCCTCCCAGATACGCAGTATTTT. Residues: CASSTPRGGLPDTQYF.

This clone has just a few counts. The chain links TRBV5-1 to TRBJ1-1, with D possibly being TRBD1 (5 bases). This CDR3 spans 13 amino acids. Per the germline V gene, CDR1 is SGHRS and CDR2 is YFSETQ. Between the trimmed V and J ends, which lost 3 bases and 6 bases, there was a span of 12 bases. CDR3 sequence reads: CASSSPGAPEAFF. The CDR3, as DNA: TGCGCCAGCAGCTCCCCCGGGGCCCCTGAAGCTTTCTTT.

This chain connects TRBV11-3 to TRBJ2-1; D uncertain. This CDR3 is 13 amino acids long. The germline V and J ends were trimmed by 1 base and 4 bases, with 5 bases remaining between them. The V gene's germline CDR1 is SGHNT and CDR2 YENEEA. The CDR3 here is CASSLGRYNEQFF. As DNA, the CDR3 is TGTGCCAGCAGCTTAGGTCGGTACAATGAGCAGTTCTTC.

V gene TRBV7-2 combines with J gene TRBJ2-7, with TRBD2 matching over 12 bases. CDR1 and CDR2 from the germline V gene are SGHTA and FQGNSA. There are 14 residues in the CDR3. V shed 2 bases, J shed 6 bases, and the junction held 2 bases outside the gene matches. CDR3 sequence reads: CASSLLAGGLEQYF. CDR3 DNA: TGTGCCAGCAGCTTACTAGCGGGAGGGCTCGAGCAGTACTTC.

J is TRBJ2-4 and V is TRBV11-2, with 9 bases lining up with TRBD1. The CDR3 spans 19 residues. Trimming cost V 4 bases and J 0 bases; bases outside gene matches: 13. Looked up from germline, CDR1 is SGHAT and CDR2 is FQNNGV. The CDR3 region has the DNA TGTGCCAGCAGCTCACGCGGGACAGGGTTACTCAGAGCCAAAAACATTCAGTACTTC. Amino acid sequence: CASSSRGTGLLRAKNIQYF.

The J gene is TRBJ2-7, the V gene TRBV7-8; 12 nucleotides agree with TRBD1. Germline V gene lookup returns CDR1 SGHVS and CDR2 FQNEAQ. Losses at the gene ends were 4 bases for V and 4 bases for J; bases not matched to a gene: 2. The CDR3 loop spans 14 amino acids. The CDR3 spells CASSWGQGAYEQYF. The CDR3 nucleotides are TGTGCCAGCAGCTGGGGACAGGGGGCGTACGAGCAGTACTTC.

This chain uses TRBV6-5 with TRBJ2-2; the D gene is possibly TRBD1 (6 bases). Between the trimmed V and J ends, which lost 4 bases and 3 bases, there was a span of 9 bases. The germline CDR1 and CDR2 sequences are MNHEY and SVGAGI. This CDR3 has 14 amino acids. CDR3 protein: CASSWAGDTGELFF. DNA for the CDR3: TGTGCCAGCAGTTGGGCAGGGGACACCGGGGAGCTGTTTTTT.

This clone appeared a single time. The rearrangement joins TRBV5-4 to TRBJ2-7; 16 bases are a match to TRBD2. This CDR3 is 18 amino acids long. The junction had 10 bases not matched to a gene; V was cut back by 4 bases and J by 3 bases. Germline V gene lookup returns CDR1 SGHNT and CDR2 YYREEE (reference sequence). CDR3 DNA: TGTGCCAGCAGCGGGGGACTAGCGGGAGGGGGAGCAATCTACGAGCAGTACTTC. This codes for CASSGGLAGGGAIYEQYF.

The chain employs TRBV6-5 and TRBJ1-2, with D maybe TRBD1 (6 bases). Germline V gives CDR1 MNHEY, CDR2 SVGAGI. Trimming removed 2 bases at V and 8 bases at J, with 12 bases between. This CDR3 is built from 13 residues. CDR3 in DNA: TGTGCCAGCAGTTACGGACAGTTGAAAGGCTACACCTTC. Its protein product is CASSYGQLKGYTF.